What follows are 9 T cell receptor beta chains derived from one specimen sequenced in a study of radiotherapy plus CTLA-4 blockade in lung cancer (dated by TCRdb to 2016 to 2019). Library creation used the immunoSEQ multiplex PCR assay. TCRdb provides this immuneACCESS table in a form limited to in-frame rearrangements. Some clones are lacking; in checked studies, under half of them reflect an unresolved V gene, and why the rest are absent is not known. The sample yields 50,000 to 70,000 clones; 82% were counted once. The ten largest clonotypes hold 6% to 7.5% of the sample. The material sequenced was peripheral blood, taken from a patient treated with radiotherapy plus ipilimumab. The receptors shown here come from a human donor with non-small cell lung cancer whose response to radiotherapy plus ipilimumab could not be evaluated.

The chain carries TRBV6-1 and TRBJ2-1; 9 bases are shared with TRBD1. CDR1 and CDR2 from the germline V gene are MNHNS and SASEGT. CDR3 length: 15 residues. V lost 6 bases to trimming and J lost 8 bases; unmatched junction nucleotides: 11. The CDR3 is CASRPGTGKTHEQFF. CDR3 nucleotide sequence: TGTGCCAGCAGACCCGGGACAGGGAAAACGCATGAGCAGTTCTTC.

The chain couples TRBV6-6 to TRBJ2-7, with D hard to call. Germline lookup yields CDR1 MNHNY and CDR2 SVGAGI (reference sequence). Trimming shortened V by 6 bases and J by 0 bases, and 9 bases separated the two germline ends. The CDR3 is made up of 13 amino acids. The CDR3 coding sequence is TGTGCCAGCAGCCCTAGGCCCTCCTACGAGCAGTACTTC. Residues: CASSPRPSYEQYF.

This rearrangement joins TRBV5-5 to TRBJ1-3; possible D gene TRBD1, 6 bases. The CDR3 totals 14 residues. V lost 1 base and J 4 bases, leaving 9 bases between the germline ends. Germline lookup yields CDR1 SGHKS and CDR2 YYEKEE (reference sequence). CDR3 nucleotide sequence: TGTGCCAGCAGCTTGAAGGGGGACGGAAACACCATATATTTT. Residues: CASSLKGDGNTIYF.

On this clone: The junction shows a germline mismatch at one end, possibly a read error. Other DNA sequences in the sample encode the same CDR3. This chain links TRBV27 with TRBJ2-7, with D possibly matching TRBD1 (6 bases). Per the germline V gene, CDR1 is MNHEY and CDR2 is SMNVEV (reference sequence). This CDR3 has 14 amino acids. The CDR3 protein is CASSPIGTFDEQYF. CDR3 nucleotide sequence: TGCGCCAGCAGCCCCATTGGGACATTCGACGAGCAGTACTTC.

This chain joins TRBV5-4 and TRBJ2-1; possibly TRBD2 for D (6 bases). V lost 0 bases and J 8 bases, leaving 9 bases between the germline ends. CDR1 and CDR2 from the germline V gene are SGHNT and YYREEE (reference sequence). The CDR3 is 13 residues long. The CDR3 is CASSLVEGDEQFF. The CDR3 coding sequence is TGTGCCAGCAGCTTGGTGGAGGGTGATGAGCAGTTCTTC.

V and J are TRBV2 and TRBJ2-7; D call uncertain. V lost 4 bases, J lost 3 bases, and 7 bases lay in between. The CDR3 is 12 amino acids. Germline CDR1 is SNHLY and CDR2 is FYNNEI. The DNA of the CDR3 is TGTGCCAGCAGTGCGGAGATCTACGAGCAGTACTTC. Protein: CASSAEIYEQYF.

This clone was detected once. The V gene is TRBV27, the J gene TRBJ2-2, with D perhaps matching TRBD1 (5 bases). The CDR3 is made up of 15 amino acids. V dropped 5 bases and J dropped 5 bases, with 15 bases sitting between them. Germline CDR1 reads MNHEY; CDR2 reads SMNVEV (reference sequence). The CDR3 region has the DNA TGTGCCAGCAGTCGGACGCAGGCAGGGACCGGGGAGCTGTTTTTT. Its translation is CASSRTQAGTGELFF.

This clone occurred a few times. The DNA of the CDR3 is TGCAGCGTAAAGGACAGGGAGTACGAGCAGTACTTC. This codes for CSVKDREYEQYF. This sequence joins TRBV29-1 and TRBJ2-7, with 8 bases lining up with TRBD1. CDR3 length equals 12 residues. Germline trimming cut 6 bases from V and 4 bases from J; bases unmatched to any gene: 5. CDR1 SQVTM and CDR2 ANQGSEA come from the germline V gene.

The J gene is TRBJ1-1, the V gene TRBV5-4; D gene ambiguous. The CDR3 spans 14 residues. The germline V gene has CDR1 SGHNT and CDR2 YYREEE (reference sequence). V was clipped by 4 bases and J by 6 bases, with 16 bases between them. CDR3 bases: TGTGCCAGCAGCCTAGGTGGCGGGGTCCCTGAAGCTTTCTTT. This translates into CASSLGGGVPEAFF.